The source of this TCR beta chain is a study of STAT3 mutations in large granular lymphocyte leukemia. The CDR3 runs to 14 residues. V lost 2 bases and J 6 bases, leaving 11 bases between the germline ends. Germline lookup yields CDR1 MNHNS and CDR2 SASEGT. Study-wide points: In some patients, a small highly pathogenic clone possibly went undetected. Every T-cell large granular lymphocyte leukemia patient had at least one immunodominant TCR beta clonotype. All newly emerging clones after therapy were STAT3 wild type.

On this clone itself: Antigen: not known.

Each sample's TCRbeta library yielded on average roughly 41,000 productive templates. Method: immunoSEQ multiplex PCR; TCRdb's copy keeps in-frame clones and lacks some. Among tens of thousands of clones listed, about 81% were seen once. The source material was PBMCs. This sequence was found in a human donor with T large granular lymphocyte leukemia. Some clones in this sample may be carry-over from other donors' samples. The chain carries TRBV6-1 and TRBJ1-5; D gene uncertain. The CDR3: CASSELGKSQPQHF. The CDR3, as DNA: TGTGCCAGCAGTGAACTGGGGAAATCTCAGCCCCAGCATTTT.